This T cell receptor beta chain comes out of a study of CD8 T cells in Susac syndrome. An amount of RNA that ranged from roughly 0.5 to 1 ug was reverse transcribed with random hexamers. TCRdb reanalysed the immunoSEQ multiplex PCR reads using MiXCR and keeps one entry per CDR3 protein. The sample consists of 55,000 to 70,000 distinct CDR3 sequences, around 93% of them appearing once. The length of the CDR3 is 13 residues. V was shortened by 2 bases and J by 6 bases, with 10 bases between the two germline ends. Germline CDR1 and CDR2: SGHVS and FNYEAQ. Healthy donors matched for age and sex were used as controls.

The sample was CD8+ T cells from PBMCs. J is TRBJ1-2 and V is TRBV7-6; D gene uncertain. The sequence was obtained from a human donor in good health. The CDR3 region is CASSLWESDGYTF. Here the CDR3 DNA reads TGTGCCAGCAGCTTATGGGAGTCCGATGGCTACACCTTC.